The next 31 T cell receptor beta chains were all read from a single sample in a study of control samples from healthy donors and cancer patients. The method was immunoSEQ multiplex PCR; TCRdb's version includes in-frame clones alone and lacks a portion of them. The sample records about 110,000 clones, approximately 90% being singletons. The sample comprised blood. These receptor sequences come from a woman aged 50 to 60 in good health.

V and J are TRBV7-2 and TRBJ1-3, with no clear D. CDR1 and CDR2 (germline): SGHTA, FQGNSA. V gave up 2 bases and J gave up 4 bases, with 3 bases separating them. The CDR3 covers 12 residues. The CDR3 DNA sequence: TGTGCCAGCAGCTTACAGGGAAACACCATATATTTT. This encodes CASSLQGNTIYF.

This chain links TRBV5-1 with TRBJ2-7; no reliable D call. Germline V gene sequence: CDR1 SGHRS, CDR2 YFSETQ. This CDR3 has 13 residues. The V and J ends lost 4 bases and 3 bases respectively, with 11 bases between them. The CDR3 sequence is CASSPLVGYEQYF. The DNA of the CDR3 is TGCGCCAGCAGCCCCTTAGTGGGCTACGAGCAGTACTTC.

The J gene is TRBJ1-5, the V gene TRBV30, with D unresolved. Germline V lookup: CDR1 GTSNPN, CDR2 SVGIG (reference sequence). There are 15 residues in the CDR3. Trimming pared 3 bases from V and 4 bases from J, leaving 16 bases between. CDR3 sequence (DNA): TGTGCCTGGAGCACGACCAACGGTTTGAATCAGCCCCAGCATTTT. Protein: CAWSTTNGLNQPQHF.

In its sample, this clone was seen a few times. CDR3 bases: TGTGCCAGCAGGTTTTCTCTGGGCGAGCAGTACTTC. This sequence encodes CASRFSLGEQYF. This chain links TRBV14 with TRBJ2-7; no definite D call. The CDR3 covers 12 residues. The germline gives CDR1 SGHDN, CDR2 FVKESK. Deletions cut 6 bases from V and 6 bases from J, with 12 bases between.

The chain uses TRBV9 and TRBJ2-7, with 8 bases matching TRBD2. The V gene end was trimmed by 0 bases and the J gene end by 2 bases; junction bases not matched to a gene: 4. The CDR3 contains 15 residues. Germline values: CDR1 SGDLS, CDR2 YYNGEE. In DNA form, the CDR3 reads TGTGCCAGCAGCGTAGCAGCGGGGGATACCTACGAGCAGTACTTC. This sequence encodes CASSVAAGDTYEQYF.

This sequence joins TRBV12-3 or TRBV12-4 and TRBJ2-5, with D perhaps matching TRBD2 (6 bases). The ends were cut back, 5 bases at V and 9 bases at J, with 13 bases in the middle. This CDR3 has 12 amino acids. The CDR3 loop is CASSLTGEAQYF. In nucleotides, the CDR3 is TGTGCCAGCAGTCTGACGGGGGAGGCCCAGTACTTC.

V gene TRBV25-1 combines with J gene TRBJ2-6; D is uncertain. Germline values: CDR1 MGHDK, CDR2 SYGVNS. CDR3 length equals 16 residues. The germline V and J ends were trimmed by 8 bases and 0 bases, with 14 bases remaining between them. The DNA for the CDR3 is TGTGCCAGCCCCTCCTTTGGTCACTCTGGGGCCAACGTCCTGACTTTC. This gives the protein CASPSFGHSGANVLTF.

J is TRBJ2-1 and V is TRBV6-5; no reliable D call. V was shortened by 2 bases and J by 0 bases, with 8 bases between the two germline ends. This CDR3 is 15 amino acids long. The germline gives CDR1 MNHEY, CDR2 SVGAGI. CDR3 coding DNA: TGTGCCAGCAGTTACGGAATTAGCTCCTACAATGAGCAGTTCTTC. Translated: CASSYGISSYNEQFF.

This clone turned up a few times. This chain connects TRBV6-2 or TRBV6-3 to TRBJ1-1; D not certain. CDR3 length: 15 amino acids. Per the germline V gene, CDR1 is MNHEY and CDR2 is SVGEGT. Trimming cost V 4 bases and J 0 bases, with 12 bases left between them. The CDR3: CASSSPSRLNTEAFF. CDR3 nucleotide sequence: TGTGCCAGCAGTTCCCCATCCAGACTGAACACTGAAGCTTTCTTT.

The rearrangement uses TRBV14 and TRBJ1-1, with D hard to call. The CDR3 runs 14 residues. Germline CDR1 reads SGHDN; CDR2 reads FVKESK. V lost 0 bases, J lost 10 bases, and 15 bases lay in between. The CDR3 nucleotides are TGTGCCAGCAGCCAAGATAGGGCCAGGAATGCAGCTTTCTTT. Translating gives CASSQDRARNAAFF.

This chain joins TRBV19 and TRBJ1-2, with 12 positions matching TRBD1. The CDR3 extends over 17 amino acids. Trimming at V came to 5 bases and at J to 3 bases, leaving 10 bases not matched to a gene. The V gene's germline CDR1 is LNHDA and CDR2 SQIVND (reference sequence). This chain's CDR3 is CASSRGTGGFLDYGYTF. In DNA form, the CDR3 reads TGTGCCAGTAGTCGGGGGACAGGGGGCTTTCTGGACTATGGCTACACCTTC.

The gene calls are TRBV7-9 and TRBJ2-7; TRBD1 aligns across 7 bases. Germline CDR1 reads SEHNR; CDR2 reads FQNEAQ (reference sequence). This CDR3 contains 14 residues. V lost 5 bases and J lost 2; bases outside the gene matches: 6. The CDR3 DNA reads as TGTGCCAGCAGCCACAGGGACAGCCCCTACGAGCAGTACGTC. Translation: CASSHRDSPYEQYV.

CDR3 sequence (DNA): TGTGCCAGCAGCCGTGCCGAGATTTCACCCCTCCACTTT. It yields the protein CASSRAEISPLHF. The gene calls are TRBV7-3 and TRBJ1-6; D ambiguous. V lost 5 bases, J lost 9 bases, and 11 bases lay in between. The CDR3 is 13 residues long. CDR1 and CDR2 (germline): SGHTA, FQGTGA.

This clone was counted only a few times. This chain joins TRBV11-3 and TRBJ2-1; 10 nucleotides align to TRBD2. The germline gives CDR1 SGHNT, CDR2 YENEEA. The CDR3 contains 14 residues. V was pared by 8 bases and J by 7 bases, with 8 bases of the junction left unmatched. The CDR3 DNA reads as TGTGCCAGCGGAAGCGGGGGGGTCGGGAATGAGCAGTTCTTC. Protein: CASGSGGVGNEQFF.

V gene TRBV19 combines with J gene TRBJ1-2, with D uncertain. This CDR3 contains 14 residues. Germline lookup yields CDR1 LNHDA and CDR2 SQIVND (reference sequence). The V end lost 3 bases, the J end lost 8 bases, and 16 bases lay between the germline ends. CDR3 coding DNA: TGTGCCAGTAGTATCGTCGGCCCCCTTAGCGGCTACACCTTC. It encodes CASSIVGPLSGYTF.

The V gene is TRBV5-1, the J gene TRBJ2-2, with 8 bases lining up with TRBD2. With V trimmed by 4 bases and J by 6 bases, 11 bases remained unmatched. Per germline, CDR1 SGHRS and CDR2 YFSETQ. The length of the CDR3 is 16 residues. The CDR3 DNA follows: TGCGCCAGCAGCCCGAGAGCGGGAGAAAGTCCCGGGGAGCTGTTTTTT. This codes for CASSPRAGESPGELFF.

The chain links TRBV30 to TRBJ2-1; 8 positions match TRBD2. The germline V gene encodes CDR1 GTSNPN and CDR2 SVGIG (reference sequence). V shed 0 bases and J 5 bases; nucleotides not matched to a gene: 6. This CDR3 comprises 15 residues. This CDR3 is CAWSVRLAMHNEQFF. In DNA, the CDR3 is TGTGCCTGGAGTGTTAGACTAGCGATGCACAATGAGCAGTTCTTC.

The gene calls are TRBV3-1 (or the pseudogene TRBV3-2) and TRBJ2-3; 9 bases align to TRBD2. V gave up 0 bases and J gave up 0 bases; unmatched junction bases: 7. Germline V gene sequence: CDR1 LGHDT, CDR2 YNNKEL (reference sequence). This CDR3 spans 18 amino acids. CDR3 nucleotides: TGTGCCAGCAGCCAAGATACGGCTAGCGGGATAAGCACAGATACGCAGTATTTT. It translates to CASSQDTASGISTDTQYF.

The chain recombines TRBV11-3 with TRBJ2-7; 7 positions match TRBD2. There are 16 residues in the CDR3. Germline CDR1 SGHNT, CDR2 YENEEA. V was pared by 4 bases and J by 3 bases, with 12 bases of the junction left unmatched. The chain's CDR3 is CASSWGEAGVDYEQYV. CDR3 nucleotide sequence: TGTGCCAGCAGCTGGGGGGAGGCGGGAGTAGACTACGAGCAGTACGTC.

This chain links TRBV27 with TRBJ2-1, with D possibly TRBD2 on 6 matching bases. Germline lookup yields CDR1 MNHEY and CDR2 SMNVEV (reference sequence). V was shortened by 8 bases and J by 8 bases, with 19 bases between the two germline ends. The length of the CDR3 is 14 residues. The CDR3 nucleotides are TGTGCCAGCTCGGGGGACTGGCCGTCGGATGAGCAGTTCTTC. It encodes CASSGDWPSDEQFF.

V is TRBV19 and J is TRBJ1-4; D call uncertain. CDR1 is LNHDA, CDR2 SQIVND, per germline (reference sequence). This CDR3 region has 14 residues. The germline V and J ends were trimmed by 5 bases and 7 bases, with 14 bases remaining between them. CDR3 protein: CASSAGSKGEKLFF. CDR3 DNA: TGTGCCAGTAGTGCGGGGTCTAAGGGTGAAAAACTGTTTTTT.

The chain has TRBV15 and TRBJ1-5, with D tentatively TRBD1 (6 bases). Germline loops: CDR1 LNHNV, CDR2 YYDKDF (reference sequence). The CDR3 totals 18 residues. The ends were cut back, 4 bases at V and 6 bases at J, with 25 bases in the middle. For the CDR3, the DNA is TGTGCCACCAGCAACAGCCGGGACACCGCGGGGTTTGGTCAGCCCCAGCATTTT. Amino acids: CATSNSRDTAGFGQPQHF.

The chain combines TRBV19 with TRBJ1-2; D ambiguous. This CDR3 spans 11 amino acids. The V end was cut by 10 bases, the J end by 8 bases, with 14 bases between. Germline V CDR1 and CDR2: LNHDA, SQIVND (reference sequence). The DNA for the CDR3 is TGTGCCACGGAAAAGGGAAAAGGCTACACCTTC. Translating gives CATEKGKGYTF.

This clone was counted only a few times. The genes are TRBV12-5 and TRBJ2-7, with a possible D match to TRBD1 (6 bases). This CDR3 region has 16 residues. Germline lookup yields CDR1 LGHNT and CDR2 FRNRAP. Trimming cost V 5 bases and J 3 bases, with 20 bases left between them. CDR3: CASGQDSPRPYYEQYV. CDR3 in DNA: TGTGCTAGTGGTCAGGACAGCCCTCGACCCTACTACGAGCAGTACGTC.

The chain combines TRBV27 with TRBJ2-5; 8 bases map to TRBD2. J lost 4 bases, V lost 5 bases, and 12 bases had no gene match. The CDR3 extends over 16 amino acids. Germline V gene data show CDR1 as MNHEY and CDR2 as SMNVEV (reference sequence). CDR3 coding DNA: TGTGCCAGCAGTACCGCTACCGGGAGGGTGGGAGAGACCCAGTACTTC. Amino acid sequence: CASSTATGRVGETQYF.

V gene TRBV18 combines with J gene TRBJ1-2, with 7 bases that match TRBD1. This CDR3 spans 15 amino acids. V trimming: 5 bases; J trimming: 4 bases; junction bases outside the gene matches: 10. CDR1 is KGHSH and CDR2 is LQKENI in the germline V gene. The CDR3 sequence is CASSNRDSSIYGYTF. The CDR3, as DNA: TGTGCCAGCTCAAACCGGGACAGTTCAATCTATGGCTACACCTTC. Variable domain in full (rest from reference TRBV18 and TRBJ1-2): NAGVMQNPRHLVRRRGQEARLRCSPMKGHSHVYWYRQLPEEGLKFMVYLQKENIIDESGMPKERFSAEFPKEGPSILRIQQVVRGDSAAYFCASSNRDSSIYGYTFGSGTRLTVV.

This chain uses TRBV29-1 with TRBJ2-1; no clear D gene. There are 15 residues in the CDR3. CDR1 SQVTM and CDR2 ANQGSEA come from the germline V gene. V lost 1 base and J lost 3, with 13 bases in between. This CDR3 is CSVEVWDSNYNEQFF. CDR3 DNA: TGCAGCGTTGAAGTATGGGATTCCAACTACAATGAGCAGTTCTTC.

This chain connects TRBV7-7 to TRBJ2-1; D is perhaps TRBD2 (5 bases). Germline V lookup: CDR1 SSHAT, CDR2 FNYEAQ (reference sequence). This CDR3 is built from 13 residues. Deletions cut 5 bases from V and 4 bases from J, with 9 bases between. The CDR3 coding sequence is TGTGCCAGCAGCCAGGACTCATACAATGAGCAGTTCTTC. Amino acid sequence: CASSQDSYNEQFF.

V is TRBV7-9 and J is TRBJ2-2; perhaps TRBD2 as D (6 bases). The CDR3 covers 16 residues. Trimming shortened V by 1 base and J by 0 bases, and 9 bases separated the two germline ends. Germline V CDR1 and CDR2: SEHNR, FQNEAQ (reference sequence). The CDR3 sequence: CASSLVRGPNTGELFF. The CDR3 DNA reads as TGTGCCAGCAGCTTAGTGCGGGGCCCGAACACCGGGGAGCTGTTTTTT.

This chain uses TRBV18 with TRBJ1-1; D is possibly TRBD1 (6 bases). The CDR3 contains 16 residues. V lost 4 bases, J lost 10 bases, and 25 bases lay in between. CDR1 is KGHSH and CDR2 is LQKENI in the germline V gene. As DNA, the CDR3 is TGTGCCAGCTCACGTACTGAGACAGGCGGGTCTCAGGGAGCTTTCTTT. Protein: CASSRTETGGSQGAFF.

This chain joins TRBV30 and TRBJ1-4, with D maybe TRBD1 (5 bases). Germline lookup yields CDR1 GTSNPN and CDR2 SVGIG (reference sequence). V lost 2 bases and J 8 bases, leaving 9 bases between the germline ends. This CDR3 is 12 amino acids long. Here the CDR3 DNA reads TGTGCCTGGAGTAACCAGGGCGAAAAACTGTTTTTT. Its protein product is CAWSNQGEKLFF.